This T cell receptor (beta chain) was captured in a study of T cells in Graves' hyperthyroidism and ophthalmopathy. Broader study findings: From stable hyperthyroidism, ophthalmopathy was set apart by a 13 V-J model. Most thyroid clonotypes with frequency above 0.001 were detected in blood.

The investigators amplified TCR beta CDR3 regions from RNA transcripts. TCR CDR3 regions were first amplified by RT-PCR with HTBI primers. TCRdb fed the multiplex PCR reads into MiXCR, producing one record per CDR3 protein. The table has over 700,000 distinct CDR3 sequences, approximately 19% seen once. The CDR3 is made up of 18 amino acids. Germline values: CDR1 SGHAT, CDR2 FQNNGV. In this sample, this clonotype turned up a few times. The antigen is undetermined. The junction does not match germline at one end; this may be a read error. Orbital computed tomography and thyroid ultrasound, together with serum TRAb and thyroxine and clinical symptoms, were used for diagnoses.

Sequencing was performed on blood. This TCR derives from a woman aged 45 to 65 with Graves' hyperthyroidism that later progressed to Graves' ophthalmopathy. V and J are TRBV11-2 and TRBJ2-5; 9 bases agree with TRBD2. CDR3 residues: CASSLGLSTSGPQETQHF. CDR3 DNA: TGTGCCAGCAGCTTAGGCCTTTCGACTAGCGGCCCTCAAGAGACCCAGCACTTC.